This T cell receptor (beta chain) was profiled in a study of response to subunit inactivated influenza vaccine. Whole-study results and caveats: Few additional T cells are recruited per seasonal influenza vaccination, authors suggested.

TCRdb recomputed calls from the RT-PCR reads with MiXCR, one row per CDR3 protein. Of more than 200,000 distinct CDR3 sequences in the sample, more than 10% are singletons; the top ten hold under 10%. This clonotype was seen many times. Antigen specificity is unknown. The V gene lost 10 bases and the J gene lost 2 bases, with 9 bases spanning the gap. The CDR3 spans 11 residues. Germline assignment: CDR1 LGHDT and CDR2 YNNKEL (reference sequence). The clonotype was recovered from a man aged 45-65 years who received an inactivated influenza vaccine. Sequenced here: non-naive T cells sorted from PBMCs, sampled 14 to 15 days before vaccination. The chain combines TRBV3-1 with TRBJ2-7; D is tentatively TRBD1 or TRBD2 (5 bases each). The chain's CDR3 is CATKGPYEQYF. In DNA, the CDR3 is TGTGCCACCAAGGGACCCTACGAGCAGTACTTC.